This is a list of T cell receptor beta chains from one sample in a study of response to subunit inactivated influenza vaccine. TCRdb reprocessed the RT-PCR reads via MiXCR and lists one record per CDR3 protein. The sample carries 280,000 or so distinct CDR3 sequences, 21% recorded once. This specimen consisted of PBMCs from blood, obtained approximately 22 months after vaccination. These receptor sequences come from a man in his fifties or sixties who received an inactivated influenza vaccine. Each CDR3 is given with its conserved first and last residue. The D gene is left open where the match is weak. The size of a clone is reported for some rows only, either as once, few or many, or as a class for expanded clones.

clone_size	v_call	d_call	j_call	cdr3_nt	cdr3_aa
-	TRBV7-2	-	TRBJ1-5	TGTGCCAGCAGCTTAGCTTCGCCATATAGCAATCAGCCCCAGCATTTT	CASSLASPYSNQPQHF
few	TRBV7-8	-	TRBJ1-6	TGTGCCAGCAGCTTAGCGTTCACAGACTCCTATAATTCACCCCTCCACTTT	CASSLAFTDSYNSPLHF
-	TRBV6-2/TRBV6-3	TRBD1	TRBJ2-7	TGTGCCAGCCGGACAGGGGGCAATTACGAGCAGTACTTC	CASRTGGNYEQYF
-	TRBV6-5	-	TRBJ1-1	TGTGCCAGCAGTTACTCCGGGACGGTTAACACTGAAGCTTTCTTT	CASSYSGTVNTEAFF
-	TRBV5-1	-	TRBJ2-7	TGCGCCAGCAGTGACAGGTACGAGCAGTACTTC	CASSDRYEQYF
-	TRBV28	-	TRBJ2-2	TGTGCCAGCAGTGAGAACAAGGGGCCGGACACCGGGGAGCTGTTTTTT	CASSENKGPDTGELFF
few	TRBV7-2	TRBD1	TRBJ2-2	TGTGCCAGCAGCTCGGGACAGGGAATTAATGGCGGGGAGCTGTTTTTT	CASSSGQGINGGELFF
-	TRBV20-1	TRBD1	TRBJ2-5	TGCAGTGCTAGAAAACGGACAGGGTCAGAGACCCAGTACTTC	CSARKRTGSETQYF
many	TRBV24-1	-	TRBJ1-1	TGTGCCACCAGTGATGGGCCGATGAACACTGAAGCTTTCTTT	CATSDGPMNTEAFF
many	TRBV12-3/TRBV12-4	-	TRBJ1-4	TGTGCCAGCAGTTTAAATGAAAAACTGTTTTTT	CASSLNEKLFF
few	TRBV5-1	-	TRBJ1-2	TGCGCCAGCAGGGGCACAACGGAGGGCTACACCTTC	CASRGTTEGYTF
many	TRBV9	TRBD1	TRBJ1-1	TGTGCCAGCAGCCCCGGGACAGGATTGGTACGCACTGAAGCTTTCTTT	CASSPGTGLVRTEAFF
-	TRBV29-1	TRBD1	TRBJ2-1	TGCAGCGTTGGTCGGGGACAGGCAATAATCTCCTACAATGAGCAGTTCTTC	CSVGRGQAIISYNEQFF
many	TRBV7-2	-	TRBJ1-2	TGTGCCAGCAGCCCAAGCGGGGTCTTAGGGGGCTACACCTTC	CASSPSGVLGGYTF
few	TRBV5-1	-	TRBJ2-3	TGCGCCAGCAGGTCGGACAGCCCTAGCACAGATACGCAGTATTTT	CASRSDSPSTDTQYF
many	TRBV20-1	-	TRBJ2-5	TGCAGTGCTAGCCAGGGCGCAGAGACCCAGTACTTC	CSASQGAETQYF
-	TRBV12-3/TRBV12-4	TRBD2	TRBJ2-1	TGTGCCAGCAGATCCACTAGCGGGACTAACTACAATGAGCAGTTCTTC	CASRSTSGTNYNEQFF
few	TRBV6-1	TRBD1	TRBJ1-4	TGTGCCAGCAGTGAACCAGGGGGAACTAATGAAAAACTGTTTTTT	CASSEPGGTNEKLFF
few	TRBV11-1	-	TRBJ2-5	TGTGCCAGCAGCCGAAGTGGAGTTTACCAAGAGACCCAGTACTTC	CASSRSGVYQETQYF
many	TRBV18	-	TRBJ1-1	TGTGCCAGCTCACCGACAGGCTCTGAAGCTTTCTTT	CASSPTGSEAFF
many	TRBV20-1	-	TRBJ1-6	TGCAGTGCTCGGACAGATCAAATCTATAATTCACCCCTCCACTTT	CSARTDQIYNSPLHF
-	TRBV7-7	TRBD2	TRBJ2-7	TGTGCCAGCAGCTTAGAACTAGCGCCCACCTACGAGCAGTACTTC	CASSLELAPTYEQYF
once	TRBV12-3/TRBV12-4	TRBD1	TRBJ2-7	TGTGCCAGCAGTTTATATGGGGGGACAGGGGGCTTCGAGCAGTACTTC	CASSLYGGTGGFEQYF
many	TRBV4-2	TRBD1	TRBJ1-5	TGTGCCAGCAGCCAACCAGGGGGCGGTCAGCCCCAGCATTTT	CASSQPGGGQPQHF
-	TRBV5-1	-	TRBJ2-1	TGCGCCAGCAGCTTGGAGGGAGGACAGGTGACCAATGAGCAGTTCTTC	CASSLEGGQVTNEQFF
few	TRBV6-2/TRBV6-3	-	TRBJ1-5	TGTGCCAGCAGTTACCAAAGCGGACAGTCCAATCAGCCCCAGCATTTT	CASSYQSGQSNQPQHF
-	TRBV11-2	-	TRBJ2-1	TGTGCCAGCAGCAAAAAACGACCACAGGGATGGACCCTCTACAATGAGCAGTTCTTC	CASSKKRPQGWTLYNEQFF
-	TRBV7-9	-	TRBJ1-5	TGTGCCAGCAACTTAAAGAATCAGCCCCAGCATTTT	CASNLKNQPQHF
few	TRBV14	TRBD1	TRBJ2-7	TGTGCCAGCAGCCAAGGGACAGGGCGCGTCCACGAGCAGTACTTC	CASSQGTGRVHEQYF
-	TRBV5-1	-	TRBJ1-4	TGCGCCAGCAGCTTGCGGGAATCGGGCGAAAAACTGTTTTTT	CASSLRESGEKLFF
-	TRBV20-1	TRBD2	TRBJ2-3	TGCAGTGCCAAACCTAGCGGTGCGTTGCATACGCAGTATTTT	CSAKPSGALHTQYF
-	TRBV28	-	TRBJ2-1	TGTGCCAGCAGTTTAACACATGCCAATGAGCAGTTCTTC	CASSLTHANEQFF
few	TRBV14	-	TRBJ2-3	TGTGCCAGCAGCCAAGGTCGGGCCCGCAGGGCTACGCAGTATTTT	CASSQGRARRATQYF
-	TRBV28	TRBD1	TRBJ1-5	TGTGCCAGCACCGGGACAGCGAAAGGTCAGCCCCAGCATTTT	CASTGTAKGQPQHF
few	TRBV20-1	-	TRBJ2-4	TGCAGTGCTTATCCCGGGAGTAAGGTTCAGTACTTC	CSAYPGSKVQYF
-	TRBV5-1	TRBD1	TRBJ1-6	TGCGCCAGCAGCCTCGGACAGGGGTATAATTCACCCCTCCACTTT	CASSLGQGYNSPLHF
few	TRBV7-6	TRBD2	TRBJ2-1	TGTGCCAGCAGCTCCGGGGGGTTCAATGAGCAGTTCTTC	CASSSGGFNEQFF
-	TRBV20-1	-	TRBJ1-2	TGCAGTGCGGATTGGCCCAACTATGGCTACACCTTC	CSADWPNYGYTF
-	TRBV29-1	-	TRBJ1-3	TGCGGCAAGCAAGAGGGTGGAAACACCATATATTTT	CGKQEGGNTIYF
-	TRBV2	-	TRBJ1-5	TGTGCCAGTGGACAGAACCAACCCTATAGCAATCAGCCCCAGCATTTT	CASGQNQPYSNQPQHF
-	TRBV18	TRBD2	TRBJ2-7	TGTGCCAGCTCACCAGGCGGGAGAAGCTCCTACGAGCAGTACTTC	CASSPGGRSSYEQYF
few	TRBV4-3	TRBD1	TRBJ2-3	TGCGCCAGCAGCCAGGGGACAGGGTTGGGTACGCAGTATTTT	CASSQGTGLGTQYF
few	TRBV5-6	-	TRBJ1-2	TGTGCCAGCGGCTATCTACTAGGGAAGACGAACTATGGCTACACCTTC	CASGYLLGKTNYGYTF
-	TRBV6-2/TRBV6-3	-	TRBJ1-2	TGTGCCAGCAGTTACTCGGAGTCCGGCTACACCTTC	CASSYSESGYTF
few	TRBV7-8	-	TRBJ1-4	TGTGCCAGCAGACCAGATTACGCTGGGAGCAATGAAAAACTGTTTTTT	CASRPDYAGSNEKLFF
few	TRBV7-2	-	TRBJ2-3	TGTGCCACGGCCGGAGGAGAGGGCACAGATACGCAGTATTTT	CATAGGEGTDTQYF
-	TRBV12-3/TRBV12-4	TRBD2	TRBJ2-1	TGTGCCAGCAGTTTAGATGGACTAGCGGGAGCTAATGAGCAGTTCTTC	CASSLDGLAGANEQFF
few	TRBV7-9	TRBD1	TRBJ1-1	TGTGCCAGCAGCTCCACGACAGGGGTGAACACTGAAGCTTTCTTT	CASSSTTGVNTEAFF
-	TRBV29-1	TRBD2	TRBJ2-7	TGCAGCGTTGAAAACGGGGGGGAGCAGTACTTC	CSVENGGEQYF
many	TRBV5-5	-	TRBJ1-2	TGTGCCAGCAGCACCGACACCAACTATGGCTACACCTTC	CASSTDTNYGYTF
few	TRBV7-2	-	TRBJ1-5	TGTGCCAGCAGCCCCCAGAATAGCAATCAGCCCCAGCATTTT	CASSPQNSNQPQHF
-	TRBV7-9	-	TRBJ2-2	TGTGCCAGCAGCGAACTCGGGACATTGAACACCGGGGAGCTGTTTTTT	CASSELGTLNTGELFF
few	TRBV5-1	-	TRBJ2-5	TGCGCCAGCAGCCGTACCCAGAACCTCCAAGAGACCCAGTACTTC	CASSRTQNLQETQYF